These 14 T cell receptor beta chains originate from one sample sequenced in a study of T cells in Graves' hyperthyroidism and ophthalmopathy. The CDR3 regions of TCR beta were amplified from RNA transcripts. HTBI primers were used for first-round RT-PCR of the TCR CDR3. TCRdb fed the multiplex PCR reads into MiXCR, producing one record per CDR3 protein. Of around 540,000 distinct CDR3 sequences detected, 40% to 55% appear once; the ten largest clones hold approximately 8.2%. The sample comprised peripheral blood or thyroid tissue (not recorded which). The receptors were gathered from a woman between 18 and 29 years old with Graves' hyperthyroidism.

CDR3 nucleotide sequence: TGCGCCAGCAGCCCCGGGCTAGCGGGAGAGTCCGAGCAGTACTTC. This translates into CASSPGLAGESEQYF. This chain joins TRBV5-1 and TRBJ2-7; TRBD2 agrees at 10 bases. Unmatched junction bases numbered 10, after V lost 4 bases and J lost 6 bases. From germline, CDR1 is SGHRS and CDR2 YFSETQ. The CDR3 sequence is 15 residues long. Drawing the rest from reference TRBV5-1 and TRBJ2-7, the complete variable domain is KAGVTQTPRYLIKTRGQQVTLSCSPISGHRSVSWYQQTPGQGLQFLFEYFSETQRNKGNFPGRFSGRQFSNSRSEMNVSTLELGDSALYLCASSPGLAGESEQYFGPGTRLTVT.

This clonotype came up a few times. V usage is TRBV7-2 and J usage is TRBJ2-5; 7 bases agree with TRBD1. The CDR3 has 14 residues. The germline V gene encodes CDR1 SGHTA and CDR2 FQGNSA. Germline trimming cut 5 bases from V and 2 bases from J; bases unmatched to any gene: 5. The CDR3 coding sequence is TGTGCCAGCAGCCATTGGGACAGTCAAGAGACCCAGTACTTC. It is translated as CASSHWDSQETQYF.

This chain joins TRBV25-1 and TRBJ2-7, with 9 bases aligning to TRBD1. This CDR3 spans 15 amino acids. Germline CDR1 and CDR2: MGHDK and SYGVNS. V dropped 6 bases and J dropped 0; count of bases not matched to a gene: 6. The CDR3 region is CASSWGQGSSYEQYF. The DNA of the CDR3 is TGTGCCAGCAGCTGGGGACAGGGCAGCTCCTACGAGCAGTACTTC.

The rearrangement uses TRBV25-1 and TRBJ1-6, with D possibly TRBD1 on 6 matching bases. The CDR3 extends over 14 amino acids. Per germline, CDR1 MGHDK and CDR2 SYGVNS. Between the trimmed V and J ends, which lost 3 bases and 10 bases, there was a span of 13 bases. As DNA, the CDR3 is TGTGCCAGCAGTGAGAACAGGGCTCGCTCACCCCTCCACTTT. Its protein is CASSENRARSPLHF. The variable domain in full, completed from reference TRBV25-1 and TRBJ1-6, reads EADIYQTPRYLVIGTGKKITLECSQTMGHDKMYWYQQDPGMELHLIHYSYGVNSTEKGDLSSESTVSRIRTEHFPLTLESARPSHTSQYLCASSENRARSPLHFGNGTRLTVT.

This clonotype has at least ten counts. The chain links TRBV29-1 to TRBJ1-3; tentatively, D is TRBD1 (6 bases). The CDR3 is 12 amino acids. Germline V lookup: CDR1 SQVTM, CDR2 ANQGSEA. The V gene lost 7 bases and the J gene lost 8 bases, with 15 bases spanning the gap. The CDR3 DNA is TGCAGCGCCGACCCAGGGGCAGACACCATATATTTT. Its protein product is CSADPGADTIYF.

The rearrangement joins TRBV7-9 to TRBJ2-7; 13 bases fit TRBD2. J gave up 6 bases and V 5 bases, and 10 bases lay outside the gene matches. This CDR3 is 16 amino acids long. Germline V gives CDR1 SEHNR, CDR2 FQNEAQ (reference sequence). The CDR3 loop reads CASSQESGLAGVEQYF. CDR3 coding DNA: TGTGCCAGCAGCCAAGAATCTGGACTAGCGGGAGTCGAGCAGTACTTC.

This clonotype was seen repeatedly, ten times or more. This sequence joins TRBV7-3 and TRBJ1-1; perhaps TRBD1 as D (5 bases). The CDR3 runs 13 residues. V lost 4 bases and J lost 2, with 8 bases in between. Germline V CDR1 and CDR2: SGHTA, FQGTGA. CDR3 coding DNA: TGTGCCAGCAGCTCCGACAGTAACACTGAAGCTTTCTTT. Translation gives CASSSDSNTEAFF. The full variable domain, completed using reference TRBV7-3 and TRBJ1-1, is GAGVSQTPSNKVTEKGKYVELRCDPISGHTALYWYRQSLGQGPEFLIYFQGTGAADDSGLPNDRFFAVRPEGSVSTLKIQRTERGDSAVYLCASSSDSNTEAFFGQGTRLTVV.

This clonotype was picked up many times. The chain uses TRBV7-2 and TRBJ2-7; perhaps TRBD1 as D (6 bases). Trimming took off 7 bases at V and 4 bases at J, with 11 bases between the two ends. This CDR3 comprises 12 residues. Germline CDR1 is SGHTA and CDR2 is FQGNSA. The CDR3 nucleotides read TGTGCCAGCACCATCCAGGGGTACGAGCAGTACTTC. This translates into CASTIQGYEQYF.

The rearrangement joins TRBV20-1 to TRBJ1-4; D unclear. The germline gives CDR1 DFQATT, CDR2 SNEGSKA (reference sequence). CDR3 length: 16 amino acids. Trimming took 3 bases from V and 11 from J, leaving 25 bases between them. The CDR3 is CSASTPPRQEQRKLFF. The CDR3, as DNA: TGCAGTGCTAGTACGCCCCCAAGGCAGGAACAGAGGAAACTGTTTTTT.

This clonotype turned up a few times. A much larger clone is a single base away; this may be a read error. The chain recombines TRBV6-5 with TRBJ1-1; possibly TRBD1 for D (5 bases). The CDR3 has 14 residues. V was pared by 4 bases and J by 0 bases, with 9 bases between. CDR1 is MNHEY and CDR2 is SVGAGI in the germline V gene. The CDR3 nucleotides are TGTGCCAGCAGTTTGGGACTAGTGAACACTGAAGCTTTCTTT. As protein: CASSLGLVNTEAFF.

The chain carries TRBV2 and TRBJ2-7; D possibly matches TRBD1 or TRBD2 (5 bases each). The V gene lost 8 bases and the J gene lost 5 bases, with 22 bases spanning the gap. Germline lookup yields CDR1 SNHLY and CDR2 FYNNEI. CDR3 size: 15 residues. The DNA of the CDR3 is TGTGCCAGCGGGACCTCGGCAGGGCACCTCCACGAGCAGTACTTC. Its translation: CASGTSAGHLHEQYF.

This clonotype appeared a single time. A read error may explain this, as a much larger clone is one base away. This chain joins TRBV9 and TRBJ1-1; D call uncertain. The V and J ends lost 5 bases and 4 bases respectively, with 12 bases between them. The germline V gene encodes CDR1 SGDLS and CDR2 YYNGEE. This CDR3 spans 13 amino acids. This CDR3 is CASSERRPTEAFF. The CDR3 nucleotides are TGTGCCAGCAGTGAACGGCGGCCCACTGAAGCTTTCTTT.

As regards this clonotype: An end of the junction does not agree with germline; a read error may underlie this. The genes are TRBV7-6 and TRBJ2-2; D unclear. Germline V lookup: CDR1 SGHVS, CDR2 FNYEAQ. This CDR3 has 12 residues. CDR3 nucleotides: TGTGCCAGCAACTTAGGGCCAGGGGAGCTGTTTTTT. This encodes CASNLGPGELFF.

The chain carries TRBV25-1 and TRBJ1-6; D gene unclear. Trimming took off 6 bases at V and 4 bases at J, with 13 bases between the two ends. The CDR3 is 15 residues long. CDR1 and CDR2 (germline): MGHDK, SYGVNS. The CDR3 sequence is CASSPPGLYNSPLHF. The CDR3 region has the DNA TGTGCCAGCAGCCCGCCCGGGCTTTATAATTCACCCCTCCACTTT.